This T cell receptor (beta chain) was profiled in a study of Ad26.COV2.S vaccination and SARS-CoV-2 variants. Study summary: A participant enrolled in the COV1001 Ad26.COV2.S trial arm provided the sample. By the intramuscular route, Ad26.COV2.S was given once, or twice 56 days apart. The study, taken as a whole, reports: After vaccination, substantial breadth of spike-specific CD8+ and CD4+ responses was reported.

In this sample, this clone turned up once. Its antigen is unidentified. Germline V CDR1 and CDR2: SGHKS, YYEKEE (reference sequence). The V end lost 9 bases, the J end lost 0 bases, and 12 bases lay between the germline ends. This CDR3 is 14 amino acids long. The treatment here: 15 to 20 received Ad26.COV2.S at low or high dose, single or two shots; 5 received placebo; per-sample allocation not given. Sample collection was performed on day 63 after the first vaccine or placebo injection. The individual, an adult aged 18-55 years, was a donor in Boston. TCRdb's copy holds only in-frame clones and misses some; the assay was immunoSEQ multiplex PCR. The repertoire holds 350,000 to 450,000 clones, with about nine tenths as singletons.

The sequenced sample was peripheral blood, obtained in a trial of Ad26.COV2.S vaccine versus placebo. The gene calls are TRBV5-5 and TRBJ1-4; D gene ambiguous. This clonotype was obtained from a person between 18 and 59 years old who received the Ad26.COV2.S COVID-19 vaccine or a placebo. The CDR3 region is CATSRVTTNEKLFF. In nucleotides, the CDR3 is TGTGCCACCAGTCGGGTCACAACTAATGAAAAACTGTTTTTT.